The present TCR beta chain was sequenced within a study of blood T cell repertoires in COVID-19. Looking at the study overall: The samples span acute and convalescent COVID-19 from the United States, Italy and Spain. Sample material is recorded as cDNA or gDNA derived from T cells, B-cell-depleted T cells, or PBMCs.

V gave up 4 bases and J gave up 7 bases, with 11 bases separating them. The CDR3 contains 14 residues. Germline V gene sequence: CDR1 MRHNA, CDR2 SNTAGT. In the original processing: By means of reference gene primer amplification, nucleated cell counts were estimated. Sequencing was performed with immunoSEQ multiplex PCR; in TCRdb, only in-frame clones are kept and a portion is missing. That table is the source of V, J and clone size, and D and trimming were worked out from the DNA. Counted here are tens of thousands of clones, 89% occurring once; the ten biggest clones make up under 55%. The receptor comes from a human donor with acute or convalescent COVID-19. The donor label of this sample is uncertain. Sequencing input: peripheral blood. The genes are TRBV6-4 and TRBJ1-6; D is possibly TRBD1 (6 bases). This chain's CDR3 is CASSATGLNSPLHF. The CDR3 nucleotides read TGTGCCAGCAGTGCCACAGGGTTAAATTCACCCCTCCACTTT.